This TCR beta chain was sequenced during a study of a mutant IDH1 vaccine in newly diagnosed glioma. As for the study in general: Earlier therapy was either radiotherapy, temozolomide, or both, and most got both.

TCRdb keeps only in-frame clones here, not all; method: immunoSEQ multiplex PCR. The sample has more than 80,000 clones, roughly 80% seen once. The time point: baseline, week 1 (first vaccination visit). The treatment here: pre-vaccination baseline after standard-of-care therapy. V gave up 8 bases and J gave up 4 bases, with 9 bases separating them. Germline-derived CDR1 and CDR2 are MNHEY and SVGAGI. The CDR3 sequence is 13 residues long. The sequences come from PBMCs, collected from a glioma patient treated with radiotherapy, temozolomide or both. The rearrangement uses TRBV6-5 and TRBJ2-6; D is undetermined. This sequence was found in a woman in her 50s with glioma. CDR3 nucleotides: TGTGCCAGCCGAGAGACCGGGGCCAACGTCCTGACTTTC. Its protein is CASRETGANVLTF.